This paragraph covers one T cell receptor (beta chain) sequence. It lacks a known antigen. The record has no base qualities; no much larger clone is one base away. The CDR3 holds 13 amino acids from the cysteine to the phenylalanine. CDR3 DNA is the only sequence kept; it has 39 bases, read in frame from the first base. The germline V and J ends show losses of 1 base and 10 bases respectively, and no gene match explains 4 bases of the junction. The germline V gene specifies SGHDN as CDR1 and FVKESK as CDR2. These data are taken from a study of graft-versus-host responses after intestinal transplantation (TCRdb year 2021). With respect to the entire study: Multivisceral, liver-intestinal, or isolated intestinal transplants were received by the recipients. To identify alloreactive clones, pre-transplant mixed lymphocyte reaction products were sequenced and compared with unstimulated pre-transplant donor and recipient T cells. Donor T cell macrochimerism was defined as a peak of at least 4% donor T cells among recipient peripheral blood mononuclear cells. Anti-thymocyte globulin induction was given to all recipients, followed by maintenance tacrolimus and steroids for 3 to 4 years. Rather than being sequenced by the commercial service, samples from a few later patients were sequenced in-house on an Illumina MiSeq and processed with MiXCR. After intestinal transplantation, graft-versus-host and host-versus-graft alloreactive T cell clones were followed in the graft, circulation and bone marrow using bulk TCR-beta CDR3 sequencing. The cohort enrolled around 23 intestinal transplant recipients including one retransplant, and 3 patients lacking pretransplant specimens were excluded.

Libraries were built with the immunoSEQ multiplex PCR assay. For most patients, genomic DNA was isolated with the Qiagen DNeasy Blood and Tissue Kit and shipped frozen to Adaptive Biotechnologies for TCR sequencing. High-throughput TCR-beta CDR3 sequencing of genomic DNA from most patients was performed by Adaptive Biotechnologies. Per the original workflow: Adaptive's ImmunoSEQ software supplied the TCR sequencing data for 15 to 20 patients, while MiXCR and VDJtools were used to process a few other patients. To correct CD4 versus CD8 sorting errors, sequences present in both subsets at a frequency ratio below 5:1 were removed. CDR3 nucleotide sequences shared between donor and recipient were removed because their origin could not be assigned. To be classed as alloreactive, a clone needed at least 2-fold expansion over unstimulated cells and a minimum CFSE-low frequency of 0.002% (template counts) or 0.001% (read counts). A clone was considered mappable if detected in the sequenced pre-transplant spleen, lymph node, or MLR CFSE-low populations of the donor or recipient. Cumulative frequency of alloreactive clones was calculated as a percentage of all sequences weighted by copy number. TCRdb took over this immuneACCESS table, retaining in-frame rearrangements with V and J assigned. Such tables are incomplete; in checked studies, under half of the missing clones stem from an unresolved V gene, and the remainder is unexplained. That table supplies the V and J calls and clone size; D and trimming were determined from the DNA. This sample is represented by around 100,000 clones; just over 90% of them were singletons. About 0.25% of the sample belongs to the ten largest clones.

General study outcomes and caveats: Early after transplant, peak levels of circulating GvH clones were found to be associated with declines in HvG clones. High GvH to HvG T cell clonal ratios were observed in the allografts of patients with donor T cell macrochimerism. GvH clones were found in recipient bone marrow, and some of the GvH clones appeared earlier in ileal mucosa or blood, which is consistent with an intestinal mucosal origin. The conclusions were limited by the relatively low number and heterogeneity of the intestinal transplant patients.

This specimen's time point label, per the study, means: cells obtained before transplantation from donor or recipient. CD3+CD4+ and CD3+CD8+ populations were FACS-sorted from unstimulated pre-transplant donor and recipient cells taken from spleen or lymph nodes. The source is a human donor who was the organ donor for an intestinal transplant. The V gene is TRBV14 and the J gene is TRBJ2-1; 7 junctional bases match TRBD2. The source material was unstimulated CD4+ T cells sorted from spleen or lymph node cells, sampled before transplant. The bases are TGTGCCAGCAGCCAAGTGGGGGGGGTCGAGCAGTTCTTC. Translated, this is CASSQVGGVEQFF.